This entry concerns a single T cell receptor beta chain. Its antigen is not identified. This record belongs to a study of OX40 agonist ivuxolimab in advanced cancers. The wider study: The patients received ivuxolimab by intravenous route every 2 weeks at 0.01 to 10 mg/kg. Averaging 60 years in age, with a range of roughly 20 to 79, the cohort was approximately 84% male.

Study observations and caveats: At 0.1 to 3.0 mg/kg and by week 6, CD4+ and CD8+ T cells in the blood had expanded clonally. Low normalized T-cell clonal expansion was additionally recorded for some nonresponders.

CDR1 and CDR2 (germline): SNHLY, FYNNEI. The ends were cut back, 5 bases at V and 8 bases at J, with 13 bases in the middle. CDR3 length: 14 residues. Method: immunoSEQ multiplex PCR; TCRdb's copy keeps in-frame clones and lacks some. The sample contains 65,000 to 90,000 clones, approximately 80% of which appear only once. The sequence derives from an adult with an advanced solid tumor such as melanoma, head and neck, liver or kidney cancer. J is TRBJ1-6 and V is TRBV2; TRBD1 is a possible D gene (5 bases). Sequencing used CD4+ or CD8+ T cells sorted from blood, obtained in a trial of the OX40 agonist ivuxolimab. The DNA of the CDR3 is TGTGCCAGCAGTCAGGGCAGGGAAGATTCACCCCTCCACTTT. Amino acid sequence: CASSQGREDSPLHF. Using reference TRBV2 and TRBJ1-6 for the parts outside the CDR3, the full variable domain is EPEVTQTPSHQVTQMGQEVILRCVPISNHLYFYWYRQILGQKVEFLVSFYNNEISEKSEIFDDQFSVERPDGSNFTLKIRSTKLEDSAMYFCASSQGREDSPLHFGNGTRLTVT.